One sample yielded the 15 T cell receptor beta chains listed below, sequenced in a study of blood T cells in healthy people across ages. Sample-barcoded 5' priming and a J-beta primer mix drove a second PCR of about 6 to 12 cycles. TCRdb used MiXCR to reprocess the 5' RACE reads, holding one entry per CDR3 protein. The data show some 920,000 distinct CDR3 sequences, roughly 51% seen once. The specimen was blood. The source of these receptors is a woman aged 55-70 years in good health.

This clonotype appeared a few times. The genes are TRBV11-3 and TRBJ2-1; TRBD2 matches 11 bases. Looked up from germline, CDR1 is SGHNT and CDR2 is YENEEA. Losses at the gene ends were 1 base for V and 8 bases for J; bases not matched to a gene: 13. This CDR3 region has 18 residues. CDR3 nucleotides: TGTGCCAGCAGCTTAGGGCCCCTACTAGCGGGAGTCAGGGATGAGCAGTTCTTC. Protein: CASSLGPLLAGVRDEQFF. Supplemented by reference TRBV11-3 and TRBJ2-1, the full variable domain reads EAGVVQSPRYKIIEKKQPVAFWCNPISGHNTLYWYLQNLGQGPELLIRYENEEAVDDSQLPKDRFSAERLKGVDSTLKIQPAELGDSAVYLCASSLGPLLAGVRDEQFFGPGTRLTVL.

The chain employs TRBV11-3 and TRBJ2-3, with TRBD1 as a possible D gene (6 bases). Trimming cost V 8 bases and J 11 bases, with 17 bases left between them. The CDR3 covers 12 residues. Germline-derived CDR1 and CDR2 are SGHNT and YENEEA. CDR3 residues: CASPPLPRGQYF. CDR3 nucleotides: TGTGCCAGCCCCCCGCTACCCAGGGGGCAGTATTTT.

This sequence joins TRBV29-1 and TRBJ2-3; D may be TRBD2 (6 bases). Germline values: CDR1 SQVTM, CDR2 ANQGSEA. Deletions cut 8 bases from V and 5 bases from J, with 14 bases between. This CDR3 spans 12 amino acids. The chain's CDR3 is CSPSVGGDTQYF. CDR3 bases: TGCAGCCCCTCCGTGGGGGGAGATACGCAGTATTTT.

This clonotype came up a few times. The V call is TRBV13, the J call TRBJ2-7, with 9 nucleotides matching TRBD1. The CDR3 runs to 13 residues. V lost 8 bases, J lost 2 bases, and 4 bases stayed unmatched. Germline V CDR1 and CDR2: PRHDT, FYEKMQ (reference sequence). The CDR3 here is CASGGQGPYEQYF. The CDR3 bases are TGTGCCAGCGGGGGACAGGGACCCTACGAGCAGTACTTC.

The chain couples TRBV6-5 to TRBJ1-2, with unresolved D. V was shortened by 7 bases and J by 5 bases, with 14 bases between the two germline ends. Germline CDR1 MNHEY, CDR2 SVGAGI. The CDR3 sequence is 13 residues long. CDR3: CASKQTESYGYTF. Written as DNA, the CDR3 is TGTGCCAGCAAACAAACTGAGTCTTATGGCTACACCTTC.

The rearrangement joins TRBV20-1 to TRBJ2-3; D gene ambiguous. The CDR3 sequence is 12 residues long. CDR1 is DFQATT, CDR2 SNEGSKA, per germline (reference sequence). V lost 3 bases and J 3 bases, leaving 7 bases between the germline ends. CDR3 protein: CSASGRTDTQYF. Here the CDR3 DNA reads TGCAGTGCTAGTGGGCGAACAGATACGCAGTATTTT.

This clonotype was found a few times. J is TRBJ2-7 and V is TRBV2; maybe TRBD2 (6 bases). There are 14 residues in the CDR3. The germline V and J ends were trimmed by 5 bases and 6 bases, with 17 bases remaining between them. The V gene's germline CDR1 is SNHLY and CDR2 FYNNEI. The CDR3 nucleotides are TGTGCCAGCAGTAGGCTAGCGAACGCGGGCGAGCAGTACTTC. This encodes CASSRLANAGEQYF. The whole variable domain, filled in from reference TRBV2 and TRBJ2-7, reads EPEVTQTPSHQVTQMGQEVILRCVPISNHLYFYWYRQILGQKVEFLVSFYNNEISEKSEIFDDQFSVERPDGSNFTLKIRSTKLEDSAMYFCASSRLANAGEQYFGPGTRLTVT.

The chain couples TRBV28 to TRBJ2-3; the D gene could be TRBD1 or TRBD2 (7 bases each). Germline CDR1 MDHEN, CDR2 SYDVKM. This CDR3 is built from 16 residues. Trimming removed 5 bases at V and 3 bases at J, with 18 bases between. CDR3 amino acids: CASSPPGGGYTDTQYF. The CDR3 nucleotides are TGTGCCAGCAGTCCCCCAGGGGGGGGCTATACAGATACGCAGTATTTT.

The chain links TRBV25-1 to TRBJ1-1; maybe TRBD1 (5 bases). Per germline, CDR1 MGHDK and CDR2 SYGVNS. The V end lost 6 bases, the J end lost 7 bases, and 18 bases lay between the germline ends. CDR3 length: 14 residues. The CDR3 coding sequence is TGTGCCAGCAGACCAAACCTGAGGGACGGTGAAGCTTTCTTT. It is translated as CASRPNLRDGEAFF.

With regard to this clonotype: This may arise from a read error, as a much more abundant clone is one base away. The rearrangement uses TRBV29-1 and TRBJ2-3; D is undetermined. There are 11 residues in the CDR3. Germline loops: CDR1 SQVTM, CDR2 ANQGSEA. The CDR3 sequence is CSVESRSTRYF. The CDR3, as DNA: TGCAGCGTTGAATCGAGGAGTACGCGGTATTTT.

The CDR3 loop reads CTSSQEGGKTYEQYF. CDR3 bases: TGCACCAGCAGCCAAGAGGGCGGGAAGACGTACGAGCAGTACTTC. This chain links TRBV1 with TRBJ2-7; the table calls TRBD2, which could not be checked here. TRBV1 is listed as a pseudogene. This CDR3 region has 15 residues.

This chain uses TRBV4-3 with TRBJ1-6, with 9 bases identical to TRBD1. The CDR3 covers 17 residues. V shed 3 bases, J shed 8 bases, and the junction held 11 bases outside the gene matches. Germline CDR1 is LGHNA and CDR2 is YSLEER. This chain's CDR3 is CASSHFLLWTGDSPLHF. The CDR3 coding sequence is TGCGCCAGCAGCCATTTTCTCCTTTGGACAGGGGATTCACCCCTCCACTTT.

The chain's CDR3 is CSARVLGDTQYF. The CDR3 DNA is TGCAGTGCTAGAGTTCTGGGAGATACGCAGTATTTT. This chain uses TRBV20-1 with TRBJ2-3; D is undetermined. Germline CDR1 reads DFQATT; CDR2 reads SNEGSKA (reference sequence). V was cut by 1 base and J by 5 bases, with 7 bases left in between. The CDR3 is made up of 12 amino acids.

As for this clonotype: One junction end disagrees with the germline gene, perhaps due to a read error. The chain has TRBV6-2 or TRBV6-3 and TRBJ1-2; no definite D call. Germline V gene sequence: CDR1 MNHEY, CDR2 SVGEGT. This CDR3 comprises 12 residues. The CDR3 DNA is TGTTCCAGCAGTTCCGGCATCTATGGCTACACCTTC. Its protein product is CSSSSGIYGYTF.

The V and J genes are TRBV27 and TRBJ2-1, with D perhaps TRBD1 or TRBD2 (5 bases each). The V end was cut by 6 bases, the J end by 1 base, with 13 bases between. Per the germline V gene, CDR1 is MNHEY and CDR2 is SMNVEV (reference sequence). The CDR3 spans 15 residues. The CDR3 DNA sequence: TGTGCCAGCAGCACCGGTGGGGGATCCTACAATGAGCAGTTCTTC. Translation gives CASSTGGGSYNEQFF.